This T cell receptor (beta chain) was profiled in a study of blood T cell repertoires in COVID-19. Profiling relied on immunoSEQ multiplex PCR, and the TCRdb table lists in-frame clones only, not all of them. The table shows about 200,000 clones, with approximately 80% occurring only once. Sequencing was done on a sample of peripheral blood. This clonotype originated in a woman older than 75 with acute or convalescent COVID-19.

The CDR3 reads CSGGTGSYGYTF. CDR3 coding DNA: TGCAGCGGGGGGACAGGGAGCTATGGCTACACCTTC. This rearrangement joins TRBV29-1 to TRBJ1-2, with TRBD1 matching 9 bases. The CDR3 runs to 12 residues. Germline loops: CDR1 SQVTM, CDR2 ANQGSEA. After removal of 7 bases from V and 4 bases from J, the junction contained 4 bases not matched to a gene.